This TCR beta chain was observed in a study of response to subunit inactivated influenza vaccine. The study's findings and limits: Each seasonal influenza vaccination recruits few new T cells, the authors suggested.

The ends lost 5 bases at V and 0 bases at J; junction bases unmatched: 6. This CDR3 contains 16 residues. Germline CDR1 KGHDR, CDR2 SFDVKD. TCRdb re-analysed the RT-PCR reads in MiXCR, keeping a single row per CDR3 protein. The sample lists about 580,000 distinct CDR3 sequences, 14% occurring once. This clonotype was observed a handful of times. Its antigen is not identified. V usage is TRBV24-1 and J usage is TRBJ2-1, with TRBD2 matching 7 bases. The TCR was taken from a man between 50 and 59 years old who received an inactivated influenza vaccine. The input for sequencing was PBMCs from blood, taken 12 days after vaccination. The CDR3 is CATSGIGGSSYNEQFF. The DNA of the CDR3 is TGTGCCACCAGTGGTATCGGGGGGAGCTCCTACAATGAGCAGTTCTTC.